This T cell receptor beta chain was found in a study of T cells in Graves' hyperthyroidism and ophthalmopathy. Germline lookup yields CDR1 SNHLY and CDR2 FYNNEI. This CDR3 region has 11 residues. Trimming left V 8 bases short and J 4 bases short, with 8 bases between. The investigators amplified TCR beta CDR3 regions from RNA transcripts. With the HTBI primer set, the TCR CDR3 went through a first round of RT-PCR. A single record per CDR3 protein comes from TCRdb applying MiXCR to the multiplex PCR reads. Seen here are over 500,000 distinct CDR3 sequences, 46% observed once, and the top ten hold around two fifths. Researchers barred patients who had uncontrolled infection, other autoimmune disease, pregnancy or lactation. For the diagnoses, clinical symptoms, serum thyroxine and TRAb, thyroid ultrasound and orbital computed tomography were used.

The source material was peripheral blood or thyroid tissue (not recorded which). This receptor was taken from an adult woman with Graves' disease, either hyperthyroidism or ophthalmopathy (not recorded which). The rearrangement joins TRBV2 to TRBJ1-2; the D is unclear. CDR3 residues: CASLEFYGYTF. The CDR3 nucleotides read TGTGCCAGCTTAGAGTTCTATGGCTACACCTTC.